A single sample is the source of the 28 T cell receptor beta chains below, sequenced in a study of T cell repertoires in cytomegalovirus infection. MiXCR, applied by TCRdb to the reads, yields one record per CDR3 protein. The sample shows roughly 190,000 distinct CDR3 sequences, approximately 9.6% of them seen only once. Sequenced material: PBMCs. The receptor source for this set is a human donor in good health (CMV status not recorded). Some clones in this sample may be carry-over from other donors' samples.

This clonotype was observed at least ten times. The chain carries TRBV27 and TRBJ1-5; D not resolved. CDR1 and CDR2 (germline): MNHEY, SMNVEV (reference sequence). Deletions cut 5 bases from V and 1 base from J, with 15 bases between. The CDR3 has 16 amino acids. This CDR3 reads CASSQYQIFSNQPQHF. Written as DNA, the CDR3 is TGTGCCAGCAGTCAGTACCAAATCTTCAGCAATCAGCCCCAGCATTTT.

V usage is TRBV29-1 and J usage is TRBJ2-5, with no clear D. Trimming stripped 3 bases from V and 5 bases from J, with 4 bases between. The CDR3 length is 10 residues. The germline V gene encodes CDR1 SQVTM and CDR2 ANQGSEA. The CDR3 nucleotides read TGCAGCGTTGAGGGTGAGACCCAGTACTTC. Its translation is CSVEGETQYF.

This clonotype was observed a few times. As DNA, the CDR3 is TGTGCCAGCAGCCGGGACAGGAACACCGGGGAGCTGTTTTTT. It specifies CASSRDRNTGELFF. The gene calls are TRBV7-9 and TRBJ2-2; TRBD1 agrees at 7 bases. Germline V gene sequence: CDR1 SEHNR, CDR2 FQNEAQ (reference sequence). The junction had 1 base not matched to a gene; V was cut back by 5 bases and J by 1 base. This CDR3 comprises 14 residues. Full variable domain (outside the CDR3, taken from reference TRBV7-9 and TRBJ2-2): DTGVSQNPRHKITKRGQNVTFRCDPISEHNRLYWYRQTLGQGPEFLTYFQNEAQLEKSRLLSDRFSAERPKGSFSTLEIQRTEQGDSAMYLCASSRDRNTGELFFGEGSRLTVL.

This clonotype occurred a few times. The CDR3 DNA sequence: TGTGCCAGCAGTTACTCGGACAGGAGGTTCGACTATGGCTACACCTTC. The encoded protein is CASSYSDRRFDYGYTF. This sequence joins TRBV6-6 and TRBJ1-2; TRBD1 aligns across 7 bases. The CDR3 has 16 amino acids. Germline-derived CDR1 and CDR2 are MNHNY and SVGAGI (reference sequence). Trimming at V came to 0 bases and at J to 3 bases, leaving 7 bases not matched to a gene.

Comments on this clonotype: One junction end disagrees with the germline gene, perhaps due to a read error. This sequence joins TRBV5-6 and TRBJ2-7, with 7 bases that match TRBD2. The germline gives CDR1 SGHDT, CDR2 YYEEEE. The CDR3 sequence is 15 residues long. CDR3 residues: CASSPAGNERLAVLF. The CDR3 coding sequence is TGTGCCAGCAGCCCTGCAGGTAACGAGCGGCTAGCGGTGCTCTTC.

There are many counts of this clonotype. J is TRBJ2-7 and V is TRBV7-2, with 7 bases aligning to TRBD2. Trimming at V came to 4 bases and at J to 5 bases, leaving 8 bases not matched to a gene. The CDR3 sequence is 14 residues long. The V gene's germline CDR1 is SGHTA and CDR2 FQGNSA. In DNA form, the CDR3 reads TGTGCCAGCAGCTCCCCGGGGAGGGCCCACGAGCAGTACTTC. This encodes CASSSPGRAHEQYF.

The V call is TRBV12-3 or TRBV12-4, the J call TRBJ2-1; TRBD2 matches 9 bases. CDR3 length equals 14 residues. CDR3 region: CSPPSRTSDNEQFF. CDR3 DNA sequence: TGTTCTCCACCTAGCCGGACTAGCGATAATGAGCAGTTCTTC.

This clonotype was observed at least ten times. The chain uses TRBV7-3 and TRBJ2-1; 11 bases align to TRBD2. The J segment lost 6 bases and the V segment lost 4 bases, leaving 5 bases of the junction unmatched. Germline-derived CDR1 and CDR2 are SGHTA and FQGTGA. The CDR3 length is 15 residues. The CDR3 protein is CASSWGLAATNEQFF. CDR3 bases: TGTGCCAGCAGCTGGGGACTAGCGGCCACCAATGAGCAGTTCTTC.

V is TRBV5-4 and J is TRBJ2-5; 7 bases fit TRBD1. The CDR3 has 14 amino acids. In germline, CDR1 is SGHNT, CDR2 YYREEE (reference sequence). The V and J ends lost 2 bases and 0 bases, in that order; junction bases with no gene match: 1. CDR3 residues: CASSFGTDQETQYF. The CDR3 nucleotides are TGTGCCAGCAGCTTCGGGACAGACCAAGAGACCCAGTACTTC.

This clonotype was counted ten times or more. The chain uses TRBV7-8 and TRBJ2-5; D gene unclear. This CDR3 has 12 residues. Germline V lookup: CDR1 SGHVS, CDR2 FQNEAQ. Between the trimmed V and J ends, which lost 6 bases and 4 bases, there was a span of 9 bases. The CDR3: CASRRVGETQYF. The CDR3 coding sequence is TGTGCCAGCAGACGGGTGGGAGAGACCCAGTACTTC.

This clonotype was seen repeatedly, ten times or more. This rearrangement joins TRBV19 to TRBJ1-1; D remains ambiguous. Trimming pared 5 bases from V and 0 bases from J, leaving 10 bases between. From germline, CDR1 is LNHDA and CDR2 SQIVND (reference sequence). The CDR3 has 14 residues. Written as DNA, the CDR3 is TGTGCCAGTAGTCGGCAGAACATGAACACTGAAGCTTTCTTT. As protein: CASSRQNMNTEAFF.

This clonotype came up many times. This chain uses TRBV6-2 or TRBV6-3 with TRBJ2-3; D unresolved. Germline-derived CDR1 and CDR2 are MNHEY and SVGEGT. This CDR3 region has 16 residues. The V and J ends lost 0 bases and 2 bases respectively, with 12 bases between them. CDR3 DNA sequence: TGTGCCAGCAGTTACTCGAAAGGAAGAACCACAGATACGCAGTATTTT. It is translated as CASSYSKGRTTDTQYF.

This clonotype was found many times. This sequence joins TRBV7-8 and TRBJ1-1, with D uncertain. V dropped 9 bases and J dropped 2 bases, with 16 bases sitting between them. Germline CDR1 reads SGHVS; CDR2 reads FQNEAQ. This CDR3 region has 14 residues. Here the CDR3 DNA reads TGTGCCAGTCAGCTTATACAAGGAAACACTGAAGCTTTCTTT. Protein product: CASQLIQGNTEAFF.

This clonotype occurred many times. The chain has TRBV28 and TRBJ2-1, with TRBD2 matching over 9 bases. Unmatched junction bases numbered 11, after V lost 8 bases and J lost 0 bases. Germline CDR1 MDHEN, CDR2 SYDVKM. The CDR3 sequence is 17 residues long. The CDR3: CASRIETSGNSYNEQFF. CDR3 DNA sequence: TGTGCCAGCCGAATCGAGACTAGCGGCAACTCCTACAATGAGCAGTTCTTC.

This clonotype appeared many times. The chain is built from TRBV27 and TRBJ2-1; 15 nucleotides agree with TRBD2. J was trimmed by 10 bases and V by 5 bases; bases with no gene match: 6. Germline CDR1 MNHEY, CDR2 SMNVEV (reference sequence). The CDR3 length is 15 residues. CDR3 loop: CASSRTSGGAKEQFF. The DNA of the CDR3 is TGTGCCAGCAGTCGGACTAGCGGGGGGGCTAAGGAGCAGTTCTTC.

The genes are TRBV20-1 and TRBJ2-7; D remains ambiguous. Trimming removed 0 bases at V and 2 bases at J, with 17 bases between. Germline CDR1 is DFQATT and CDR2 is SNEGSKA (reference sequence). This CDR3 has 16 residues. Written as DNA, the CDR3 is TGCAGTGCTAGAGAAACAAAGCTAGGTTTCGCCTACGAGCAGTACTTC. Its translation is CSARETKLGFAYEQYF.

The table lists this clonotype with many counts. The chain is built from TRBV7-2 and TRBJ2-1; no definite D call. Germline CDR1 reads SGHTA; CDR2 reads FQGNSA. Trimming cost V 0 bases and J 4 bases, with 10 bases left between them. The CDR3 consists of 15 residues. CDR3 nucleotide sequence: TGTGCCAGCAGCTTAGCCCGTCTGGCTTACAATGAGCAGTTCTTC. Its protein product is CASSLARLAYNEQFF.

This clonotype was found a few times. The V and J genes are TRBV7-9 and TRBJ2-3, with a weak D call TRBD1 (5 bases). Trimming cost V 3 bases and J 2 bases, with 18 bases left between them. CDR3 length equals 17 residues. Germline lookup yields CDR1 SEHNR and CDR2 FQNEAQ (reference sequence). The CDR3 loop reads CASSFPAMAGHTDTQYF. DNA of the CDR3: TGTGCCAGCAGCTTTCCCGCTATGGCAGGACACACAGATACGCAGTATTTT.

This clonotype was detected many times. The chain carries TRBV4-3 and TRBJ1-1; D not resolved. V shed 1 base and J shed 5 bases, with 8 bases lying between them. Per germline, CDR1 LGHNA and CDR2 YSLEER. This CDR3 region has 13 residues. CDR3 amino acids: CASSQGQWTEAFF. DNA for the CDR3: TGCGCCAGCAGCCAAGGGCAGTGGACTGAAGCTTTCTTT.

This clonotype was detected ten times or more. This sequence joins TRBV11-2 and TRBJ2-1, with 9 bases matching TRBD2. Germline CDR1 is SGHAT and CDR2 is FQNNGV. With 4 bases clipped from V and 7 bases from J, the junction kept 11 bases outside the gene matches. The CDR3 contains 16 residues. The CDR3 DNA sequence: TGTGCCAGCAGCTCGGGAGCGGGGGGAATAGGTAATGAGCAGTTCTTC. Protein: CASSSGAGGIGNEQFF.

Only a few counts were recorded for this clonotype. The chain's CDR3 is CSAEGQGFSGANVLTF. The CDR3 nucleotides are TGCAGTGCCGAGGGACAGGGGTTCTCTGGGGCCAACGTCCTGACTTTC. The J gene is TRBJ2-6, the V gene TRBV20-1, with 10 bases matching TRBD1. The CDR3 totals 16 residues. Per the germline V gene, CDR1 is DFQATT and CDR2 is SNEGSKA (reference sequence). Trimming at V came to 6 bases and at J to 0 bases, leaving 5 bases not matched to a gene.

This clonotype occurred many times. This chain joins TRBV7-6 and TRBJ2-7, with 8 nucleotides matching TRBD2. The CDR3 length is 15 residues. The J segment lost 3 bases and the V segment lost 0 bases, leaving 4 bases of the junction unmatched. The germline V gene has CDR1 SGHVS and CDR2 FNYEAQ. The CDR3 loop is CASSLAAGGGYEQYF. CDR3 DNA: TGTGCCAGCAGCTTAGCGGCGGGGGGTGGCTACGAGCAGTACTTC.

The V gene is TRBV14, the J gene TRBJ2-7, with a tentative D call TRBD2 (5 bases). V was cut by 0 bases and J by 4 bases, with 10 bases left in between. Germline values: CDR1 SGHDN, CDR2 FVKESK. CDR3 length equals 14 residues. The CDR3 reads CASSQDLRGYEQYF. As DNA, the CDR3 is TGTGCCAGCAGCCAAGATCTTAGAGGGTACGAGCAGTACTTC.

This clonotype was observed at least ten times. V is TRBV20-1 and J is TRBJ2-7, with 9 bases fitting TRBD2. The V segment lost 6 bases and the J segment 7 bases; nucleotides outside the gene matches: 16. CDR1 and CDR2 from the germline V gene are DFQATT and SNEGSKA (reference sequence). CDR3 length: 15 residues. The CDR3 protein is CSARDWSGGMEEQYF. The CDR3 DNA follows: TGCAGTGCAAGGGACTGGAGCGGGGGGATGGAGGAGCAGTACTTC.

This clonotype was seen repeatedly, ten times or more. This sequence joins TRBV7-2 and TRBJ2-5; 8 bases agree with TRBD2. J was trimmed by 5 bases and V by 3 bases; bases with no gene match: 8. CDR3 length: 15 residues. CDR1 is SGHTA and CDR2 is FQGNSA in the germline V gene. The CDR3 reads CASSFTSGRTETQYF. The CDR3 DNA follows: TGTGCCAGCAGCTTTACCAGCGGGAGAACGGAGACCCAGTACTTC.

The chain links TRBV25-1 to TRBJ1-2; perhaps TRBD1 as D (5 bases). V dropped 6 bases and J dropped 5 bases, with 13 bases sitting between them. Germline assignment: CDR1 MGHDK and CDR2 SYGVNS. CDR3 size: 13 residues. The CDR3 DNA reads TGTGCCAGCAGCGGGGACTTTGGTTATGGCTACACCTTC. Its protein product is CASSGDFGYGYTF.

This clonotype was recorded many times. This chain connects TRBV11-2 to TRBJ2-7, with D possibly TRBD2 on 5 matching bases. Deletions cut 5 bases from V and 3 bases from J, with 17 bases between. Germline V gives CDR1 SGHAT, CDR2 FQNNGV. The CDR3 length is 15 residues. CDR3: CASSPSRVRVYEQYF. The CDR3 DNA is TGTGCCAGCAGCCCGTCGAGGGTAAGAGTCTACGAGCAGTACTTC.

About this clonotype: An end of the junction differs from the germline gene, which may be a read error. The CDR3 protein is CASSPGLASYDEQFF. The CDR3 bases are TGCGCCAGCAGCCCGGGACTAGCTTCCTACGATGAGCAGTTCTTC. The J gene is TRBJ2-1, the V gene TRBV5-1, with 9 bases lining up with TRBD2. Germline V gives CDR1 SGHRS, CDR2 YFSETQ. The CDR3 runs 15 residues. The full variable domain, rest sourced from reference TRBV5-1 and TRBJ2-1, is KAGVTQTPRYLIKTRGQQVTLSCSPISGHRSVSWYQQTPGQGLQFLFEYFSETQRNKGNFPGRFSGRQFSNSRSEMNVSTLELGDSALYLCASSPGLASYDEQFFGPGTRLTVL.